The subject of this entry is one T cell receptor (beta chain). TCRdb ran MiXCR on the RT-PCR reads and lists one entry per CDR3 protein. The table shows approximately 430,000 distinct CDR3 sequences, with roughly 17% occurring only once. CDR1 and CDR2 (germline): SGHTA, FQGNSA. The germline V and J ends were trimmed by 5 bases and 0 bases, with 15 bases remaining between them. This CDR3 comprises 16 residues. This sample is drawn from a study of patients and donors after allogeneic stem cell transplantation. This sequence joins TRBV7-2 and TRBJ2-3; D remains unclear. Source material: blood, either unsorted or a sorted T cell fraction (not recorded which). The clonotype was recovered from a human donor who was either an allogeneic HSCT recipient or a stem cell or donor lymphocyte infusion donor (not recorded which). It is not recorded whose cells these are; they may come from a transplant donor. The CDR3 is CASSLLPDHSTDTQYF. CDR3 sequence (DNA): TGTGCCAGCAGCCTCCTACCGGATCATAGCACAGATACGCAGTATTTT.